These 10 T cell receptor beta chains were sequenced from one sample in a study of regulatory T cells in long-lasting Graves disease. Sequencing libraries for TCR beta were prepared with iRepertoire HTBI primers and Arm-PCR of CDR3 regions. TCRdb analysed the multiplex PCR reads with MiXCR anew, one entry per CDR3 protein. The sample includes hundreds of thousands of distinct CDR3 sequences, approximately 12% of them seen just once. As to time point: newly diagnosed GD, antithyroid drugs for less than 3 months. PBMCs were the source of the RNA used for TCR sequencing. This same sample was also taken into another study, of T cells in Graves' hyperthyroidism and ophthalmopathy.

This specimen was peripheral blood mononuclear cells (PBMCs), taken at new diagnosis, from a patient treated with antithyroid drugs. The receptors were sampled from a man younger than 40 with Graves disease.

This clonotype was seen many times. The rearrangement uses TRBV7-9 and TRBJ1-4; no reliable D call. Germline V gene lookup returns CDR1 SEHNR and CDR2 FQNEAQ (reference sequence). The CDR3 loop spans 13 amino acids. V lost 8 bases, J lost 7 bases, and 14 bases lay in between. The CDR3: CASGGLRFEKLFF. As DNA, the CDR3 is TGTGCCAGCGGCGGCCTAAGGTTTGAAAAACTGTTTTTT.

This clonotype was recorded at least ten times. The rearrangement links TRBV10-3 to TRBJ2-5; D unclear. Between the trimmed V and J ends, which lost 3 bases and 4 bases, there was a span of 15 bases. The germline CDR1 and CDR2 sequences are ENHRY and SYGVKD. There are 15 residues in the CDR3. The CDR3 is CAISELEEVGETQYF. CDR3 in DNA: TGTGCCATCAGTGAACTTGAGGAAGTAGGAGAGACCCAGTACTTC.

The chain links TRBV19 to TRBJ1-5; TRBD1 is a possible D gene (6 bases). Between the trimmed V and J ends, which lost 1 base and 3 bases, there was a span of 10 bases. The CDR3 sequence is 15 residues long. The germline CDR1 and CDR2 sequences are LNHDA and SQIVND (reference sequence). CDR3: CASSIGGGPNQPQHF. CDR3 nucleotides: TGTGCCAGTAGTATAGGGGGGGGCCCCAATCAGCCCCAGCATTTT.

The V gene is TRBV6-2 or TRBV6-3, the J gene TRBJ2-6; possible D gene TRBD1, 5 bases. This CDR3 spans 24 amino acids. From germline, CDR1 is MNHEY and CDR2 SVGEGT. Deletions cut 4 bases from V and 0 bases from J, with 34 bases between. CDR3 DNA: TGTGCCAGCAGTTGGGGCCAGTCCCTCCCCTGGCTGCCACTATCCACCTCTGGGGCCAACGTCCTGACTTTC. The encoded protein is CASSWGQSLPWLPLSTSGANVLTF.

The chain uses TRBV13 and TRBJ2-7; a weak D match, TRBD2 (6 bases). V was shortened by 5 bases and J by 1 base, with 18 bases between the two germline ends. CDR3 size: 16 residues. CDR1 PRHDT and CDR2 FYEKMQ come from the germline V gene (reference sequence). In DNA form, the CDR3 reads TGTGCCAGCAGCCAACTCAGACTAGGTTCGTCCTACGAGCAGTACTTC. Translated, it gives CASSQLRLGSSYEQYF.

This clonotype has at least ten counts. This sequence joins TRBV28 and TRBJ1-1; D gene unclear. This CDR3 contains 12 residues. V was shortened by 4 bases and J by 8 bases, with 11 bases between the two germline ends. Germline CDR1 MDHEN, CDR2 SYDVKM. CDR3 coding DNA: TGTGCCAGCAGTTCGGGAGTTCCCGAAGCTTTCTTT. It is translated as CASSSGVPEAFF.

This clonotype occurred a few times. The chain has TRBV20-1 and TRBJ2-5, with 9 bases matching TRBD2. This CDR3 comprises 16 residues. Germline assignment: CDR1 DFQATT and CDR2 SNEGSKA (reference sequence). J gave up 5 bases and V 4 bases, and 14 bases lay outside the gene matches. The CDR3 bases are TGCAGTGCTATCCCGATTGGCGGGAGGGTCAGGGAGACCCAGTACTTC. It yields the protein CSAIPIGGRVRETQYF.

Details on this clonotype: A much larger clone lies one base from this, so it may be a read error. The rearrangement links TRBV3-1 to TRBJ2-1; 7 nucleotides match TRBD2. Losses at the gene ends were 4 bases for V and 6 bases for J; bases not matched to a gene: 6. Per germline, CDR1 LGHDT and CDR2 YNNKEL (reference sequence). This CDR3 spans 14 amino acids. CDR3 DNA sequence: TGTGCCAGCAGCCTCCGGGACTACTTCAATGAGCAGTTCTTC. Protein: CASSLRDYFNEQFF.

This clonotype was seen ten or more times. The J gene is TRBJ2-1, the V gene TRBV7-2; 7 bases align to TRBD2. Trimming took 3 bases from V and 6 from J; bases not matched to a gene: 2. Germline assignment: CDR1 SGHTA and CDR2 FQGNSA. The CDR3 extends over 13 amino acids. CDR3 protein: CASSFSGRNEQFF. CDR3 nucleotide sequence: TGTGCCAGCAGCTTTAGCGGGCGCAATGAGCAGTTCTTC.

This clonotype has more than one count but fewer than ten. The chain uses TRBV20-1 and TRBJ1-5; weak D call: TRBD1 (6 bases). V lost 6 bases and J lost 9, with 21 bases in between. This CDR3 spans 14 amino acids. Germline V gene sequence: CDR1 DFQATT, CDR2 SNEGSKA (reference sequence). DNA of the CDR3: TGCAGTGCCTACGAAATGGGGGGGCCAGGGCCCCAGCATTTT. It codes for CSAYEMGGPGPQHF.